The source of this T cell receptor (beta chain) is a study of T cell changes during pregnancy in multiple sclerosis. Clones were read by immunoSEQ multiplex PCR, and TCRdb kept only the in-frame ones, dropping some. Of about 38,000 clones in the sample, around 90% are singletons; the top ten hold 9% to 14%. J gave up 6 bases and V 8 bases, and 12 bases lay outside the gene matches. CDR3 length: 14 residues. Germline lookup yields CDR1 SNHLY and CDR2 FYNNEI. This sequence joins TRBV2 and TRBJ2-7; TRBD1 agrees at 8 bases. This specimen consisted of CD8+ T cells from peripheral blood mononuclear cells, obtained after pregnancy. This TCR derives from a female donor with multiple sclerosis, enrolled in a pregnancy study. The CDR3 loop reads CASVLTSQGGEQYF. The DNA of the CDR3 is TGTGCCAGCGTCCTTACCTCACAGGGGGGCGAGCAGTACTTC.